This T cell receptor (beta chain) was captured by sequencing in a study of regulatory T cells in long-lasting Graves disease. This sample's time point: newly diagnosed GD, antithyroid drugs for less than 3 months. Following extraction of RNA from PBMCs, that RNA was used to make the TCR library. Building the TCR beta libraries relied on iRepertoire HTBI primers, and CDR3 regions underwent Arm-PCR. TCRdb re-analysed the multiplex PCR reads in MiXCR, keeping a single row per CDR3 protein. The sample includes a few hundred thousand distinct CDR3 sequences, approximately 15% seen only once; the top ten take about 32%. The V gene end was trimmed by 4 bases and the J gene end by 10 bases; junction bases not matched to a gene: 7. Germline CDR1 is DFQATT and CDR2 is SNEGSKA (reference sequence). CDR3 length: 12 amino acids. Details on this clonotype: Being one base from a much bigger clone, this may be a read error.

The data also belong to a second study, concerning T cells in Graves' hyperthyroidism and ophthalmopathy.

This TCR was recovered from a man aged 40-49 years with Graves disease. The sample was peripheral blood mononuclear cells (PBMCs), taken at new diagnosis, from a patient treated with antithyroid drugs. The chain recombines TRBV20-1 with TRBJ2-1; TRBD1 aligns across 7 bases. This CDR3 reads CSANRQGHEQFF. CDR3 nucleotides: TGCAGTGCTAACCGACAGGGTCACGAGCAGTTCTTC.